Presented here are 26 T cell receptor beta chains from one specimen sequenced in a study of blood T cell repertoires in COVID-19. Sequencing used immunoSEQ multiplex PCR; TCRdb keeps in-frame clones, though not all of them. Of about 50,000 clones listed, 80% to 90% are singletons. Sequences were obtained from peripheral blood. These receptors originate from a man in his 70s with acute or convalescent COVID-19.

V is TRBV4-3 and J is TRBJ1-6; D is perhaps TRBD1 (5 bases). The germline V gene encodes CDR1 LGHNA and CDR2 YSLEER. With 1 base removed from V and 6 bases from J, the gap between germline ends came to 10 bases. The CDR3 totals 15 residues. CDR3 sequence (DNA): TGCGCCAGCAGCCAAGTTACAGGCTCTAATTCACCCCTCCACTTT. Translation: CASSQVTGSNSPLHF.

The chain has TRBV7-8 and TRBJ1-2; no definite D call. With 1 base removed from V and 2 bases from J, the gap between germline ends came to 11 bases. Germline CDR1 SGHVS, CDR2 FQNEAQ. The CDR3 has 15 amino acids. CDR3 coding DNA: TGTGCCAGCAGCTTAGGACCGGGGATGAACTATGGCTACACCTTC. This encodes CASSLGPGMNYGYTF.

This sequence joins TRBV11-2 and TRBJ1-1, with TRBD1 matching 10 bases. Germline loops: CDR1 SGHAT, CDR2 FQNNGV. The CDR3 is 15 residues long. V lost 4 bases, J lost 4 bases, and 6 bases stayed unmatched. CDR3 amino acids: CASSSLTGGLTEAFF. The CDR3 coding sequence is TGTGCCAGCAGCTCTCTGACAGGGGGCCTCACTGAAGCTTTCTTT.

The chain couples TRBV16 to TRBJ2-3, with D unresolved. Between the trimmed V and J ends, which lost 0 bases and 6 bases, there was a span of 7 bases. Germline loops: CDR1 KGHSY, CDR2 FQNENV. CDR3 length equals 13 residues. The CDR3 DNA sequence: TGTGCCAGCAGCCAATCTAACAGTGATACGCAGTATTTT. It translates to CASSQSNSDTQYF.

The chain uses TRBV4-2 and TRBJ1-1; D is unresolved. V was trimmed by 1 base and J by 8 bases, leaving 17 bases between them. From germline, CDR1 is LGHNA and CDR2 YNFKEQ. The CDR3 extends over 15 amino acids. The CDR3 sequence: CASSQARATGIEAFF. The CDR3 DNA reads TGTGCCAGCAGCCAAGCTAGGGCAACCGGGATCGAAGCTTTCTTT.

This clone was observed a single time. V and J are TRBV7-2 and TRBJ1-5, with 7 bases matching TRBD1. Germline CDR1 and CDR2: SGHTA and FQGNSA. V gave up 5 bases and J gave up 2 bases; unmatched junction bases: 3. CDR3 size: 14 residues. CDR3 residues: CASSPGQGNQPQHF. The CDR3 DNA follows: TGTGCCAGCAGCCCCGGACAGGGCAATCAGCCCCAGCATTTT.

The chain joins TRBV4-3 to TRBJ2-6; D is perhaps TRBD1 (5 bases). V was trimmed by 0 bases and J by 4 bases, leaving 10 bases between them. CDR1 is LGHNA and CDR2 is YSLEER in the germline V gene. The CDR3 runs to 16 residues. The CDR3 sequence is CASSQDRTTGANVLTF. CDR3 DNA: TGCGCCAGCAGCCAAGACCGGACAACCGGGGCCAACGTCCTGACTTTC.

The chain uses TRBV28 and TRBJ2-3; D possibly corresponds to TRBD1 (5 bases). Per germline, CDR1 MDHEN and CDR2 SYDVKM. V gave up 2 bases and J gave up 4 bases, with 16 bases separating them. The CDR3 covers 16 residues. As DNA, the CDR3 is TGTGCCAGCAGTTTAAGGGCAGGAGACAGACCAGATACGCAGTATTTT. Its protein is CASSLRAGDRPDTQYF.

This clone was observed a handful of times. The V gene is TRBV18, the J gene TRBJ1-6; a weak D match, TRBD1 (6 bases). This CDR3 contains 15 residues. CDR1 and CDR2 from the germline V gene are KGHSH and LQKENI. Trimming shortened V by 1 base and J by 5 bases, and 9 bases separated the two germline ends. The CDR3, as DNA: TGTGCCAGCTCACCACGGCCAGGGGATAATTCACCCCTCCACTTT. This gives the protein CASSPRPGDNSPLHF.

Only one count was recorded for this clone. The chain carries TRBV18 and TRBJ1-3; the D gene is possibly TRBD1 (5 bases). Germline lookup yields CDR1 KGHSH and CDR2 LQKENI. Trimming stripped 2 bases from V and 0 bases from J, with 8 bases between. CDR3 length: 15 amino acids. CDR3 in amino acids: CASSPAGGSGNTIYF. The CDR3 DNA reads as TGTGCCAGCTCACCAGCGGGGGGCTCTGGAAACACCATATATTTT.

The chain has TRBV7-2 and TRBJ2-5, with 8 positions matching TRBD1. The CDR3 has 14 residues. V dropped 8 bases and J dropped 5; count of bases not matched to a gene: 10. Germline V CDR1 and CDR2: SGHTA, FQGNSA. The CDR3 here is CASGGRGLSETQYF. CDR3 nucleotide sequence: TGTGCCAGCGGGGGCAGGGGGCTATCGGAGACCCAGTACTTC.

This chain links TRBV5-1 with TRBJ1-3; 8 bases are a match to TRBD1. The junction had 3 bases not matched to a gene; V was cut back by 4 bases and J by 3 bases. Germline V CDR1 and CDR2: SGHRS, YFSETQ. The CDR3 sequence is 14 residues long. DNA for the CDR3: TGCGCCAGCAGCGGACAGGGTCATGGAAACACCATATATTTT. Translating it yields CASSGQGHGNTIYF.

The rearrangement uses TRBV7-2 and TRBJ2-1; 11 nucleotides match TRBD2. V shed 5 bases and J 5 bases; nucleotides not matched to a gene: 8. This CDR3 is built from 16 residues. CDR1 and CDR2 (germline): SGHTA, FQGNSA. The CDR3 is CASSPGGTSGNNEQFF. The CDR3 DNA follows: TGTGCCAGCAGCCCTGGGGGGACTAGCGGAAACAATGAGCAGTTCTTC.

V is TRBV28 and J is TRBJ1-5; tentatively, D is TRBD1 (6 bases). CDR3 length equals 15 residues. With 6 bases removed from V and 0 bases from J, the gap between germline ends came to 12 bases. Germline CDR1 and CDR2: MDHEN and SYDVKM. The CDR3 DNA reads TGTGCCAGCAGGGAAGACAGGACTAGCAATCAGCCCCAGCATTTT. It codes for CASREDRTSNQPQHF.

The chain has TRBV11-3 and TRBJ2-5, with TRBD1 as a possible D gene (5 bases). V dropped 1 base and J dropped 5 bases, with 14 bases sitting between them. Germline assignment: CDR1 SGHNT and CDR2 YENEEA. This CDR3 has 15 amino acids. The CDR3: CASSLGGPTPETQYF. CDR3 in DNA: TGTGCCAGCAGCTTAGGGGGCCCCACCCCCGAGACCCAGTACTTC.

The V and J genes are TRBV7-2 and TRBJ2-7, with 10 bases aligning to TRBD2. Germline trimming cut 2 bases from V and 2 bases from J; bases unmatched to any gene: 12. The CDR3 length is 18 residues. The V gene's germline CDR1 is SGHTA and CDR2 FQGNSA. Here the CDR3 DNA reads TGTGCCAGCAGCTTAAGAGGGGGAGCGGGAGGGCCGACCTACGAGCAGTACTTC. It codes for CASSLRGGAGGPTYEQYF.

CDR3 nucleotide sequence: TGTGCCAGCTCACCTGGAGGACAGGGTCTTACCTATGGCTACACCTTC. It yields the protein CASSPGGQGLTYGYTF. The J gene is TRBJ1-2, the V gene TRBV18; 8 nucleotides line up with TRBD1. The CDR3 runs to 16 residues. Losses at the gene ends were 3 bases for V and 4 bases for J; bases not matched to a gene: 10. CDR1 KGHSH and CDR2 LQKENI come from the germline V gene.

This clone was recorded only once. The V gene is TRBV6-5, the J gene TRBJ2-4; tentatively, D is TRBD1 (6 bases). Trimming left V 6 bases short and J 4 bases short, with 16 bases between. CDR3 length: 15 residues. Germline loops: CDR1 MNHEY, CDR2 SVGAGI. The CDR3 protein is CASRSTVQGKNIQYF. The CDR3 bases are TGTGCCAGCAGGTCAACTGTCCAGGGGAAAAACATTCAGTACTTC.

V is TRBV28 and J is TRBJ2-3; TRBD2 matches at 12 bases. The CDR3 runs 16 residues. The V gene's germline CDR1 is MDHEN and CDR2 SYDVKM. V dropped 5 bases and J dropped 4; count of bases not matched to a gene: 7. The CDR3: CASSPLAGGVSDTQYF. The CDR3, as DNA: TGTGCCAGCAGTCCACTAGCGGGGGGCGTATCAGATACGCAGTATTTT. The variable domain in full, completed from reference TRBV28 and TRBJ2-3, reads DVKVTQSSRYLVKRTGEKVFLECVQDMDHENMFWYRQDPGLGLRLIYFSYDVKMKEKGDIPEGYSVSREKKERFSLILESASTNQTSMYLCASSPLAGGVSDTQYFGPGTRLTVL.

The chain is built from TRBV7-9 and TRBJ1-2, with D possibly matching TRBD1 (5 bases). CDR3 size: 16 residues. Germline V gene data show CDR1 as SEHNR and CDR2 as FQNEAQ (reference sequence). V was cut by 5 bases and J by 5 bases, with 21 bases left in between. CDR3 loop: CASSPPLRTKTYGYTF. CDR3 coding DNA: TGTGCCAGCAGCCCCCCCCTTCGGACAAAGACTTATGGCTACACCTTC.

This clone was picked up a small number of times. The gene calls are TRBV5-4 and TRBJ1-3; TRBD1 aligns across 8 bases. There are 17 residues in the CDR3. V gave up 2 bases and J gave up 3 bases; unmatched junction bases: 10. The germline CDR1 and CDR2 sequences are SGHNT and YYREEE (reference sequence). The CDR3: CASSLNSGGASGNTIYF. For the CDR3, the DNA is TGTGCCAGCAGCTTAAATTCAGGGGGCGCGAGTGGAAACACCATATATTTT.

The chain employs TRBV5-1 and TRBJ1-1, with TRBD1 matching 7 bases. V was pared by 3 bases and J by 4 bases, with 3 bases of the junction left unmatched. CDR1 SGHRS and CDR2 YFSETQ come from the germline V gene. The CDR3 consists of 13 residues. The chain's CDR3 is CASSSTGATEAFF. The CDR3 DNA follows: TGCGCCAGCAGCTCAACAGGGGCCACTGAAGCTTTCTTT.

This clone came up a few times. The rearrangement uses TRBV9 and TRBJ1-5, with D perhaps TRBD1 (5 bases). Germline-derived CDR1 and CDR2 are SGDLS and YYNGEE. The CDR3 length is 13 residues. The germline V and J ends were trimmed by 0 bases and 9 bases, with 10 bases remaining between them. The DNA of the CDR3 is TGTGCCAGCAGCGTAGTTGACGGGGGGCCCCAGCATTTT. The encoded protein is CASSVVDGGPQHF.

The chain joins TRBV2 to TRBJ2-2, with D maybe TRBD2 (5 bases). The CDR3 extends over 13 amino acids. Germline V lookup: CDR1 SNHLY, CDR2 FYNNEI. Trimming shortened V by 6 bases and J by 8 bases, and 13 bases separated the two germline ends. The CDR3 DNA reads TGTGCCAGCAGAAAAGAGAGGGCGGGGGAGCTGTTTTTT. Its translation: CASRKERAGELFF.

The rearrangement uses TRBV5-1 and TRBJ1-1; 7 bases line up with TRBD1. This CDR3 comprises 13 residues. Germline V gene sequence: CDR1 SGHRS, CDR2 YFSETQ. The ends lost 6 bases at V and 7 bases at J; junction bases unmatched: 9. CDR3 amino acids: CASTTGPHGEAFF. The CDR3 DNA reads TGCGCCAGCACGACAGGGCCGCATGGTGAAGCTTTCTTT.

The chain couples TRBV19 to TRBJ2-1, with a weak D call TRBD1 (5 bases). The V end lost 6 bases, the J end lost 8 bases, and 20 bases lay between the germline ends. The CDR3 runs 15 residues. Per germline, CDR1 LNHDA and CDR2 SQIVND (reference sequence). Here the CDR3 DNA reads TGTGCCAGTAGCGAAAGATATGGGGCTGGCGATGAGCAGTTCTTC. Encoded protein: CASSERYGAGDEQFF. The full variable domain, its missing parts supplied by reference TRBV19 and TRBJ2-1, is DGGITQSPKYLFRKEGQNVTLSCEQNLNHDAMYWYRQDPGQGLRLIYYSQIVNDFQKGDIAEGYSVSREKKESFPLTVTSAQKNPTAFYLCASSERYGAGDEQFFGPGTRLTVL.